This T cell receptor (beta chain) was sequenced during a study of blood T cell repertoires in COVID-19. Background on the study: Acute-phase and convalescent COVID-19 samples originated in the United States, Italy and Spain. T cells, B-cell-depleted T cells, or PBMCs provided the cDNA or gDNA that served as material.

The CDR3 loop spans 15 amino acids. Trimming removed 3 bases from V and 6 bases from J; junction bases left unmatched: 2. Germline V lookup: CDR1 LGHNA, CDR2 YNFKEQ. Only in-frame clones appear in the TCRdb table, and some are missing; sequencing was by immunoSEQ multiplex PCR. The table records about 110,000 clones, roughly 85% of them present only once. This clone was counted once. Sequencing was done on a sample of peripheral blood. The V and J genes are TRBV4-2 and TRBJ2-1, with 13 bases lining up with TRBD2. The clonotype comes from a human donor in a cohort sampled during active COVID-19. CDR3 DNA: TGTGCCAGCAGCCAGGGACTAGCGGGGTTCAATGAGCAGTTCTTC. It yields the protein CASSQGLAGFNEQFF.